The text below deals with one T cell receptor beta chain. The protocol was immunoSEQ multiplex PCR, while the TCRdb copy is restricted to in-frame clones and leaves out a portion. The sample holds 60,000 to 70,000 clones, 90% to 95% seen once. These data belong to a study of T cell changes during pregnancy in multiple sclerosis. CDR1 is MNHEY, CDR2 SVGAGI, per germline. This CDR3 contains 13 residues. J lost 1 base, V lost 6 bases, and 2 bases had no gene match. This rearrangement joins TRBV6-5 to TRBJ1-1; the match to TRBD1 covers 7 bases. The input for sequencing was peripheral blood, taken in the third trimester of pregnancy. The TCR originated in a female donor in good health, enrolled as a control in a pregnancy study. CDR3 coding DNA: TGTGCCAGCAGCAGGGGGAGGAACACTGAAGCTTTCTTT. Amino acid sequence: CASSRGRNTEAFF.